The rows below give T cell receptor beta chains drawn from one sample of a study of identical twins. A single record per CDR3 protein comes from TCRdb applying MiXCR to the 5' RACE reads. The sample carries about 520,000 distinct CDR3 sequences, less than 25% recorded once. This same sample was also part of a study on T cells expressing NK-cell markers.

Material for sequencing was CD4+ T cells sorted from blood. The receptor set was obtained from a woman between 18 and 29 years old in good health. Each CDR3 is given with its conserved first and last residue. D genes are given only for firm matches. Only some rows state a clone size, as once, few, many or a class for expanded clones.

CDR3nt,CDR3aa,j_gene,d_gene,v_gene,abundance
TGTGCCAGCAGCGGGAGAGGGACAGGGAAAAACATTCAGTACTTC,CASSGRGTGKNIQYF,TRBJ2-4,TRBD1,TRBV5-6,NA
TGTGCCAGCGCACGGCCCAGCGAAGCTTTCTTT,CASARPSEAFF,TRBJ1-1,NA,TRBV6-2/TRBV6-3,few
TGTGCCAGCGCACGGGGGGCCAGAAAACTGTTTTTT,CASARGARKLFF,TRBJ1-4,NA,TRBV7-2,few
TGCAGTGTAATTGGATCGGATGGGAGGGAGACCCAGTACTTC,CSVIGSDGRETQYF,TRBJ2-5,NA,TRBV20-1,NA
TGTGCCAGCAGCTTAAGGTCAGATACGCAGTATTTT,CASSLRSDTQYF,TRBJ2-3,NA,TRBV7-9,NA
TGCGCCAGCAGCTTGGTGCAGAACACTGAAGCTTTCTTT,CASSLVQNTEAFF,TRBJ1-1,NA,TRBV7-9,many
TGCGCCAGCAGCCTACTCCGGGGACTAGCGGGAGGAACTAGCACAGATACGCAGTATTTT,CASSLLRGLAGGTSTDTQYF,TRBJ2-3,TRBD2,TRBV5-1,few
TGTGCCAGCAGAGGGGTGTCCCCTGGGGCCAACGTCCTGACTTTC,CASRGVSPGANVLTF,TRBJ2-6,NA,TRBV6-2/TRBV6-3,many
TGTGCCATCGGACATAGCGGGAGAGCGGGGAATGAGCAGTTCTTC,CAIGHSGRAGNEQFF,TRBJ2-1,TRBD2,TRBV10-3,NA
TGTGCCAGCAGTTTGATAAAGAACACTGAAGCTTTCTTT,CASSLIKNTEAFF,TRBJ1-1,NA,TRBV12-3/TRBV12-4,few
TGCGCCAGCAGCCAAGATAACTACTACGAGCAGTACTTC,CASSQDNYYEQYF,TRBJ2-7,NA,TRBV4-3,NA